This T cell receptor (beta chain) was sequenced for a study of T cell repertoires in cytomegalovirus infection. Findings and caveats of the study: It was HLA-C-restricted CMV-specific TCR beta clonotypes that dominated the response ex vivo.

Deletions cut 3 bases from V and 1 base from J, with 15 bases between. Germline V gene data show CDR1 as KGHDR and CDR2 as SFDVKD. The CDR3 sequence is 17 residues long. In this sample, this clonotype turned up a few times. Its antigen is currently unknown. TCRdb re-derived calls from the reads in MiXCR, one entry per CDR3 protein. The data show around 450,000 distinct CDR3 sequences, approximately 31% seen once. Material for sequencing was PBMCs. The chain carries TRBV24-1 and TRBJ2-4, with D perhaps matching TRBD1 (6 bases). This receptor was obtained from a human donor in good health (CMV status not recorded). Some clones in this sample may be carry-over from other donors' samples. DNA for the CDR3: TGTGCCACCAGTGATCCACAGGCAGGGGAGGCCAAAAACATTCAGTACTTC. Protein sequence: CATSDPQAGEAKNIQYF.